This T cell receptor beta chain was obtained from a study of shared T cell receptors in the human thymus (dated by TCRdb to the early 2020s). General notes on the study: The study examined how self-reactive, shared T-cell receptor alpha chains are generated in the human thymus.

The table lists this clone with a count of one. It has no known antigen specificity. Base qualities are not at hand, and no much larger clone is one base apart. Preparation of the library involved the immunoSEQ multiplex PCR assay. Held by TCRdb, this immuneACCESS table contains in-frame sequences only and omits some clones. Under half of the omission traces to an unresolved V gene where checked; the cause of the rest is unknown. For this sample there are hundreds of thousands of clones; about 89% appear just once. Of the sample, roughly 0.0087% is held by the ten largest clones. Trimmed from V: 3 bases; trimmed from J: 4 bases; junction bases lacking a gene match: 8. In the germline V gene (reference sequence), CDR1 corresponds to LNHNV and CDR2 to YYDKDF. From its cysteine to its phenylalanine, the CDR3 spans 16 amino acids. Only CDR3 DNA is held: 48 bases, read in frame from base 1. The sample was also reused in another study, on human thymus T cells. The second study's paper adds: The donors were immunologically healthy infants in Finland who had open corrective cardiac surgery for congenital heart defects. Thymus tissue was obtained as surgical resects removed during corrective cardiac surgery. V and J gene segment usage appeared biased in both thymic and peripheral blood repertoires. According to the related research, thymic TCR repertoires were highly overlapping among unrelated individuals. The study described the TCR alpha and beta repertoires in under ten infant thymus samples and a few matching peripheral blood samples. Donor ages ranged from roughly 6 to 250 days, and the cohort comprised five to seven male and a couple of female infants. Thymocytes were released mechanically from tissue and stored at -70 °C as pellets of 10-30 million cells. A QIAsymphony instrument was used to extract genomic DNA from the frozen cell pellets. The immunoSEQ multiplex PCR assay was used to amplify the TCRB and TCRAD loci from a standardized amount of quality-controlled genomic DNA. The V(D)J region was spanned by amplicons of a length sufficient to cover the CDR3 and to identify V and J genes. Through the commercial immunoSEQ service, the amplicons were sequenced on an Illumina platform. Primer bias and sequencing errors were corrected using previously described methods, and TCRAD and TCRB definitions followed the IMGT database. Analysis of the repertoires was done with immunoSEQ Analyzer 3.0 and VDJTools and included basic statistics, V/J segment usage, diversity estimates, rarefaction and pairwise overlap. Diversity was estimated using the Chao1, ChaoE, Efron-Thisted, Shannon and inverse Simpson indices, and was also estimated on datasets down-sampled to the size of the smallest sample. Repertoire overlap used strict matching of CDR3 nucleotide sequence, V gene and J gene, with Jaccard-based multidimensional scaling clustering. Thymus samples yielded on average roughly 810,000 unique TCRB clonotypes, compared with around 84,000 from blood samples.

This receptor was taken from a boy in the first two years of life with a congenital heart defect. Donor details come from another sample of the same person, matched by shared clones. The chain is assembled from TRBV15 and TRBJ1-4; TRBD1 fits 7 bases in the junction. Material: thymocytes. The DNA is as follows: TGTGCCACCAGCAGCAATGGAGGGGGCTATAATGAAAAACTGTTTTTT. Translated, it gives CATSSNGGGYNEKLFF.